The 29 T cell receptor beta chains reported below all come from one sample, sequenced in a study of breast tumors, draining lymph nodes, adjacent tissues. TCRdb analysed the multiplex PCR reads with MiXCR anew, one entry per CDR3 protein. The sample lists some 150,000 distinct CDR3 sequences, 20% to 25% occurring once. Samples came from axillary lymph nodes draining the breast cancer. The sequencing input was axillary lymph node tissue. These receptors were taken from a female donor with breast cancer. Some clones in this sample may be carry-over from other donors' samples.

This sequence joins TRBV5-5 and TRBJ2-7; D gene uncertain. This CDR3 comprises 14 residues. CDR1 SGHKS and CDR2 YYEKEE come from the germline V gene (reference sequence). V was pared by 0 bases and J by 4 bases, with 11 bases between. The CDR3 region is CASSLEAAGYEQYF. The CDR3 nucleotides are TGTGCCAGCAGCTTGGAGGCAGCCGGATACGAGCAGTACTTC.

This clonotype was recorded at least ten times. The chain couples TRBV20-1 to TRBJ2-7; TRBD1 agrees at 12 bases. The CDR3 sequence is 16 residues long. Germline V gene sequence: CDR1 DFQATT, CDR2 SNEGSKA (reference sequence). Unmatched junction bases numbered 8, after V lost 1 base and J lost 4 bases. This CDR3 reads CSARVPRDRGRYEQYF. CDR3 coding DNA: TGCAGTGCTAGAGTTCCACGGGACAGGGGGCGGTACGAGCAGTACTTC.

This clonotype has ten or more counts. The V call is TRBV7-3, the J call TRBJ2-3, with 12 bases that match TRBD2. V shed 5 bases, J shed 0 bases, and the junction held 3 bases outside the gene matches. There are 16 residues in the CDR3. From germline, CDR1 is SGHTA and CDR2 FQGTGA. The CDR3 DNA reads TGTGCCAGCAGCACCGGACTAGCGGGAAGCACAGATACGCAGTATTTT. This codes for CASSTGLAGSTDTQYF.

This clonotype was found many times. The chain has TRBV24-1 and TRBJ2-3, with 7 bases identical to TRBD1. CDR1 and CDR2 (germline): KGHDR, SFDVKD. The CDR3 length is 15 residues. The trim removed 0 bases at V and 1 base at J, leaving 0 bases unmatched. DNA for the CDR3: TGTGCCACCAGTGATTTGGGACAGGGCACAGATACGCAGTATTTT. Amino acids: CATSDLGQGTDTQYF.

This clonotype was observed many times. The chain has TRBV10-3 and TRBJ2-3; 8 positions match TRBD2. Trimming cost V 4 bases and J 2 bases; bases outside gene matches: 14. The CDR3 loop spans 18 amino acids. CDR1 is ENHRY and CDR2 is SYGVKD in the germline V gene. Written as DNA, the CDR3 is TGTGCCATCAGTGGCCGTAGCGGGAAGTCCCCCCTCACAGATACGCAGTATTTT. Its translation is CAISGRSGKSPLTDTQYF.

This clonotype was detected ten times or more. The V and J genes are TRBV9 and TRBJ2-3, with TRBD2 matching over 7 bases. Germline V lookup: CDR1 SGDLS, CDR2 YYNGEE. V was clipped by 3 bases and J by 2 bases; unmatched bases: 9. CDR3 length: 16 amino acids. The CDR3 DNA is TGTGCCAGCAGCGCCAGACTAGCTGGGACCACAGATACGCAGTATTTT. This gives the protein CASSARLAGTTDTQYF.

In its sample, this clonotype was seen many times. The CDR3 spells CASSLVRLAGGPYNEQFF. Written as DNA, the CDR3 is TGTGCCAGCAGCTTAGTCAGACTAGCGGGAGGGCCCTACAATGAGCAGTTCTTC. V gene TRBV7-8 combines with J gene TRBJ2-1, with 14 bases aligning to TRBD2. CDR3 size: 18 residues. Germline CDR1 SGHVS, CDR2 FQNEAQ. Germline trimming cut 1 base from V and 2 bases from J; bases unmatched to any gene: 4.

In this sample, this clonotype turned up many times. The chain joins TRBV10-3 to TRBJ2-5, with no clear D. The V and J ends lost 5 bases and 4 bases respectively, with 11 bases between them. The CDR3 consists of 13 residues. The germline V gene encodes CDR1 ENHRY and CDR2 SYGVKD. The CDR3 protein is CAISPGRVETQYF. CDR3 DNA: TGTGCCATCAGTCCCGGAAGGGTAGAGACCCAGTACTTC.

This clonotype was seen many times. V is TRBV11-1 and J is TRBJ2-2; 8 bases line up with TRBD2. This CDR3 is built from 16 residues. CDR1 is SGHAT, CDR2 FQDESV, per germline (reference sequence). The V gene end was trimmed by 5 bases and the J gene end by 1 base; junction bases not matched to a gene: 6. The CDR3 sequence is CASSPGTSGNTGELFF. In DNA form, the CDR3 reads TGTGCCAGCAGCCCAGGAACTAGCGGGAACACCGGGGAGCTGTTTTTT.

There are many counts of this clonotype. This chain joins TRBV20-1 and TRBJ2-1; 8 nucleotides agree with TRBD2. CDR3 size: 15 residues. Trimming cost V 6 bases and J 2 bases; bases outside gene matches: 9. CDR1 and CDR2 (germline): DFQATT, SNEGSKA (reference sequence). CDR3 region: CSAEPGLGTYNEQFF. The CDR3 coding sequence is TGCAGTGCGGAACCGGGACTAGGAACCTACAATGAGCAGTTCTTC.

The CDR3 loop is CAISESGTGAYGYTF. The CDR3 DNA is TGTGCCATCAGTGAGTCCGGGACAGGGGCCTATGGCTACACCTTC. The rearrangement uses TRBV10-3 and TRBJ1-2, with 10 nucleotides matching TRBD1. Germline V gene data show CDR1 as ENHRY and CDR2 as SYGVKD. V was clipped by 0 bases and J by 4 bases; unmatched bases: 2. This CDR3 region has 15 residues.

This clonotype was counted ten times or more. The chain joins TRBV30 to TRBJ2-7, with 11 bases matching TRBD1. Germline values: CDR1 GTSNPN, CDR2 SVGIG (reference sequence). The J segment lost 2 bases and the V segment lost 0 bases, leaving 3 bases of the junction unmatched. CDR3 length equals 15 residues. The CDR3 region is CAWSVRGQGAYEQYF. The CDR3 region has the DNA TGTGCCTGGAGTGTACGGGGACAGGGGGCCTACGAGCAGTACTTC.

This clonotype was detected many times. The chain employs TRBV20-1 and TRBJ1-5; a weak D match, TRBD1 (6 bases). Trimming cost V 0 bases and J 4 bases, with 13 bases left between them. Per germline, CDR1 DFQATT and CDR2 SNEGSKA (reference sequence). This CDR3 spans 15 amino acids. CDR3 DNA: TGCAGTGCTAGAGATAGGGGGACGGCAAATCAGCCCCAGCATTTT. This encodes CSARDRGTANQPQHF.

This clonotype was seen repeatedly, ten times or more. The chain links TRBV9 to TRBJ2-3; the match to TRBD2 covers 8 bases. CDR1 and CDR2 (germline): SGDLS, YYNGEE. Trimming cost V 0 bases and J 3 bases; bases outside gene matches: 3. The CDR3 has 15 amino acids. CDR3 sequence: CASSVEASGTDTQYF. As DNA, the CDR3 is TGTGCCAGCAGCGTAGAGGCTAGCGGGACAGATACGCAGTATTTT.

This clonotype was seen repeatedly, ten times or more. This chain links TRBV20-1 with TRBJ2-1; no reliable D call. The CDR3 runs to 14 residues. Germline V gives CDR1 DFQATT, CDR2 SNEGSKA (reference sequence). V was trimmed by 1 base and J by 6 bases, leaving 13 bases between them. The CDR3 region is CSARVPWSSNEQFF. CDR3 sequence (DNA): TGCAGTGCTAGAGTACCTTGGAGTTCCAATGAGCAGTTCTTC.

This clonotype was seen ten or more times. This sequence joins TRBV11-2 and TRBJ2-7; TRBD1 aligns across 7 bases. From germline, CDR1 is SGHAT and CDR2 FQNNGV. The CDR3 is 14 residues long. V lost 0 bases and J lost 5; bases outside the gene matches: 4. CDR3 sequence: CASSLETGIHEQYF. CDR3 nucleotides: TGTGCCAGCAGCTTAGAGACAGGGATCCACGAGCAGTACTTC.

This clonotype has ten or more counts. The V and J genes are TRBV28 and TRBJ2-1; D is possibly TRBD1 or TRBD2 (5 bases each). Germline CDR1 MDHEN, CDR2 SYDVKM. Trimming removed 7 bases at V and 9 bases at J, with 13 bases between. The CDR3 has 12 amino acids. DNA of the CDR3: TGTGCCAGCAAGCTAGCAGGGAGTGAGCAGTTCTTC. It codes for CASKLAGSEQFF.

This clonotype appeared a few times. This CDR3 fails to terminate in the conserved phenylalanine or tryptophan, so it likely reflects a read error. The chain uses TRBV24-1 and TRBJ2-2; 8 bases map to TRBD1. Germline CDR1 KGHDR, CDR2 SFDVKD. V was clipped by 7 bases and J by 4 bases; unmatched bases: 7. This CDR3 contains 15 residues. CDR3 coding DNA: TGTGCCACCAGCGACAGGGGTCGTTTCACCGGGGAGCTGTTTTCT. It specifies CATSDRGRFTGELFS.

This clonotype was seen ten or more times. This chain joins TRBV6-1 and TRBJ2-3, with D possibly being TRBD1 (8 bases). V lost 7 bases and J 3 bases, leaving 14 bases between the germline ends. CDR3 length equals 14 residues. Looked up from germline, CDR1 is MNHNS and CDR2 is SASEGT. This CDR3 reads CASKTGGGTDTQYF. CDR3 in DNA: TGTGCCAGCAAAACAGGGGGGGGGACAGATACGCAGTATTTT.

This clonotype was counted only a few times. CDR3 amino acids: CSAYRGTGELFF. For the CDR3, the DNA is TGCAGCGCCTACAGGGGTACCGGGGAGCTGTTTTTT. V and J are TRBV29-1 and TRBJ2-2, with 7 bases matching TRBD1. This CDR3 region has 12 residues. Germline values: CDR1 SQVTM, CDR2 ANQGSEA. Unmatched junction bases numbered 4, after V lost 7 bases and J lost 5 bases.

The chain's CDR3 is CASSEKSARDVSSYNEQFF. The CDR3 nucleotides are TGCGCCAGCAGTGAGAAGTCCGCCCGGGACGTAAGCTCCTACAATGAGCAGTTCTTC. This sequence joins TRBV10-1 and TRBJ2-1, with D perhaps given as TRBD1 or TRBD2 (5 bases each). V was cut by 2 bases and J by 0 bases, with 20 bases left in between. The length of the CDR3 is 19 residues. Germline CDR1 reads WNHNN; CDR2 reads SYGVQD (reference sequence).

This clonotype has a count of ten or more. The chain couples TRBV6-5 to TRBJ2-1; 8 bases fit TRBD1. V shed 6 bases and J 6 bases; nucleotides not matched to a gene: 10. The CDR3 sequence is 15 residues long. CDR1 MNHEY and CDR2 SVGAGI come from the germline V gene. CDR3 residues: CASRRGRGQVNEQFF. The CDR3 nucleotides are TGTGCCAGCAGAAGGGGCAGGGGGCAGGTCAATGAGCAGTTCTTC.

Here the CDR3 DNA reads TGTGCCAGCGGGTTAATGGGCGGGAGTAATGAGCAGTTCTTC. Translating gives CASGLMGGSNEQFF. The chain is built from TRBV28 and TRBJ2-1, with 7 bases identical to TRBD2. The CDR3 contains 14 residues. Trimming at V came to 8 bases and at J to 7 bases, leaving 11 bases not matched to a gene. CDR1 is MDHEN and CDR2 is SYDVKM in the germline V gene.

As concerns this clonotype: A read error may be the cause here, since a much bigger clone is one base away. The chain uses TRBV9 and TRBJ2-2, with 8 bases fitting TRBD2. The CDR3 covers 17 residues. Germline values: CDR1 SGDLS, CDR2 YYNGEE. J gave up 2 bases and V 2 bases, and 8 bases lay outside the gene matches. The CDR3 region has the DNA TGTGCCAGCAGCGTTTTAACGGGAGGGCTTAACACCGGGGAGCTGTTTTTT. This gives the protein CASSVLTGGLNTGELFF.

This clonotype has at least ten counts. This sequence joins TRBV7-9 and TRBJ2-1; 9 bases match TRBD1. Germline CDR1 SEHNR, CDR2 FQNEAQ (reference sequence). The trim removed 5 bases at V and 1 base at J, leaving 6 bases unmatched. This CDR3 region has 16 residues. In nucleotides, the CDR3 is TGTGCCAGCAGCCCGAGGACAGGGGATTCCTACAATGAGCAGTTCTTC. Translation: CASSPRTGDSYNEQFF. Full variable domain (outside the CDR3, taken from reference TRBV7-9 and TRBJ2-1): DTGVSQNPRHKITKRGQNVTFRCDPISEHNRLYWYRQTLGQGPEFLTYFQNEAQLEKSRLLSDRFSAERPKGSFSTLEIQRTEQGDSAMYLCASSPRTGDSYNEQFFGPGTRLTVL.

In its sample, this clonotype was seen many times. This rearrangement joins TRBV28 to TRBJ2-6; the match to TRBD1 covers 10 bases. Germline V gene sequence: CDR1 MDHEN, CDR2 SYDVKM. The length of the CDR3 is 18 residues. V shed 3 bases, J shed 4 bases, and the junction held 9 bases outside the gene matches. CDR3 sequence reads: CASSLGRQGAKGANVLTF. Here the CDR3 DNA reads TGTGCCAGCAGTTTGGGGAGACAGGGGGCGAAAGGGGCCAACGTCCTGACTTTC.

This clonotype was detected many times. This rearrangement joins TRBV6-1 to TRBJ1-4; D remains ambiguous. CDR3 length: 12 amino acids. Trimming cost V 1 base and J 11 bases, with 8 bases left between them. The germline CDR1 and CDR2 sequences are MNHNS and SASEGT. In nucleotides, the CDR3 is TGTGCCAGCAGTGAAGTTGGGGAGAAACTGTTTTTT. Protein: CASSEVGEKLFF.

Only a few counts were recorded for this clonotype. The V call is TRBV11-3, the J call TRBJ2-1; D perhaps matches TRBD1 (6 bases). Germline CDR1 SGHNT, CDR2 YENEEA. Trimming pared 2 bases from V and 7 bases from J, leaving 9 bases between. The CDR3 contains 13 residues. CDR3 sequence (DNA): TGTGCCAGCAGCTTATCAGGGGAGAATGAGCAGTTCTTC. This sequence encodes CASSLSGENEQFF.

This clonotype was counted many times. The CDR3 protein is CSAQRLADTDTQYF. CDR3 coding DNA: TGCAGCGCACAGCGACTAGCGGACACAGATACGCAGTATTTT. The chain employs TRBV29-1 and TRBJ2-3; TRBD2 matches at 9 bases. Trimming took 7 bases from V and 2 from J; bases not matched to a gene: 7. The germline V gene has CDR1 SQVTM and CDR2 ANQGSEA. The CDR3 spans 14 residues.